The 5 T cell receptor beta chains given below trace back to one sample, sequenced in a study of shared clonotypes between healthy human individuals. Measured with immunoSEQ multiplex PCR; TCRdb has only the in-frame clones, and not every one. The data hold some 530,000 clones, with around 73% observed a single time. Sequencing was done on a sample of PBMCs. Receptors originate from a middle-aged woman in good health. Some clones in this sample may be carry-over from other donors' samples.

This clone was observed a few times. The chain joins TRBV5-4 to TRBJ2-2; D unresolved. Germline loops: CDR1 SGHNT, CDR2 YYREEE (reference sequence). There are 15 residues in the CDR3. V lost 4 bases to trimming and J lost 3 bases, with 13 bases between them. The CDR3 region is CASSVGARDTGELFF. In DNA form, the CDR3 reads TGTGCCAGCAGCGTTGGTGCCCGTGACACCGGGGAGCTGTTTTTT. Complete variable domain (other parts from reference TRBV5-4 and TRBJ2-2): ETGVTQSPTHLIKTRGQQVTLRCSSQSGHNTVSWYQQALGQGPQFIFQYYREEENGRGNFPPRFSGLQFPNYSSELNVNALELDDSALYLCASSVGARDTGELFFGEGSRLTVL.

The chain couples TRBV5-5 to TRBJ1-2, with D possibly being TRBD1 (6 bases). Looked up from germline, CDR1 is SGHKS and CDR2 is YYEKEE (reference sequence). The CDR3 is 17 amino acids. The V end lost 1 base, the J end lost 0 bases, and 16 bases lay between the germline ends. This chain's CDR3 is CASSLSGGELANYGYTF. Written as DNA, the CDR3 is TGTGCCAGCAGCTTGTCGGGGGGCGAGTTAGCTAACTATGGCTACACCTTC.

This rearrangement joins TRBV7-2 to TRBJ2-7; D ambiguous. CDR1 and CDR2 from the germline V gene are SGHTA and FQGNSA. This CDR3 has 16 amino acids. Trimming removed 1 base at V and 2 bases at J, with 15 bases between. The CDR3 DNA is TGTGCCAGCAGCTTAGTAGCAGGCTCTAACCCCTACGAGCAGTACTTC. Translated, it gives CASSLVAGSNPYEQYF.

The chain's CDR3 is CASSSPGTGGEQYF. The DNA of the CDR3 is TGTGCCAGCAGTTCCCCCGGGACAGGAGGCGAGCAGTACTTC. The chain employs TRBV28 and TRBJ2-7; 8 bases are a match to TRBD1. V was pared by 4 bases and J by 6 bases, with 8 bases of the junction left unmatched. CDR1 is MDHEN and CDR2 is SYDVKM in the germline V gene. The CDR3 covers 14 residues.

In DNA, the CDR3 is TGTGCCAGCAGCTTCCGACAGGGGTCCTACGAGCAGTACTTC. Encoded protein: CASSFRQGSYEQYF. J is TRBJ2-7 and V is TRBV7-2; TRBD1 matches at 8 bases. J lost 1 base, V lost 3 bases, and 2 bases had no gene match. The CDR3 spans 14 residues. From germline, CDR1 is SGHTA and CDR2 FQGNSA.